This is a list of T cell receptor beta chains from one sample in a study of CD8+CD57+ T cells in acquired aplastic anemia. TCRdb redid the calling of the reads with MiXCR, one entry per CDR3 protein. The sample holds fewer than 250,000 distinct CDR3 sequences, approximately 50% seen once. Source material: sorted CD4+, CD8+, or CD8+CD57+ T cells (not recorded which) from PBMCs. Every receptor here comes from a human donor in good health, serving as a control. Both conserved end residues are part of each CDR3. D genes are given only for firm matches. Clone size is given for some rows only: seen once, a few or many times, or a class if the clone is expanded.

V gene: TRBV10-3; D gene: .; CDR3 length: 13; J gene: TRBJ2-7; clone size: .; CDR3 DNA: TGTGCCATCGGAAAAGAATCAACCTACGAGCAGTACTTC; CDR3 protein: CAIGKESTYEQYF
V gene: TRBV5-6; D gene: .; CDR3 length: 12; J gene: TRBJ2-5; clone size: .; CDR3 DNA: TGCGCCAGCAGGCGGTTACAAGAGACCCAGTACTTC; CDR3 protein: CASRRLQETQYF
V gene: TRBV5-4; D gene: TRBD1; CDR3 length: 15; J gene: TRBJ1-2; clone size: many; CDR3 DNA: TGTGCCAGCAGCCCGGAATACAGGGGGGGATATGGCTACACCTTC; CDR3 protein: CASSPEYRGGYGYTF
V gene: TRBV3-1; D gene: .; CDR3 length: 14; J gene: TRBJ1-5; clone size: many; CDR3 DNA: TGTGCCAGCAGCCAAGGGGGTAGCAATCAGCCCCAGCATTTT; CDR3 protein: CASSQGGSNQPQHF
V gene: TRBV6-5; D gene: TRBD1; CDR3 length: 14; J gene: TRBJ2-2; clone size: many; CDR3 DNA: TGTGCCAGCAGCCGACAGGGGGCATCCGGGGAGCTGTTTTTT; CDR3 protein: CASSRQGASGELFF
V gene: TRBV7-3; D gene: .; CDR3 length: 13; J gene: TRBJ1-1; clone size: many; CDR3 DNA: TGTGCCAGCAGCTTAAGGTTGAACACTGGAGCTTTCTTT; CDR3 protein: CASSLRLNTGAFF
V gene: TRBV2; D gene: TRBD1; CDR3 length: 15; J gene: TRBJ2-2; clone size: .; CDR3 DNA: TGTGCCAGCGGACTCGGGACAGGGTTCACCGGGGAGCTGTTTTTT; CDR3 protein: CASGLGTGFTGELFF
V gene: TRBV19; D gene: .; CDR3 length: 14; J gene: TRBJ2-7; clone size: few; CDR3 DNA: TGTGCCAGTAGTATAAGCGGAGGGGGCTACGAGCAGTACTTC; CDR3 protein: CASSISGGGYEQYF
V gene: TRBV7-9; D gene: .; CDR3 length: 12; J gene: TRBJ2-7; clone size: once; CDR3 DNA: TGTGCCAGCAGCTTATTCCCATACGAGCAGTACTTC; CDR3 protein: CASSLFPYEQYF
V gene: TRBV7-2; D gene: .; CDR3 length: 16; J gene: TRBJ1-3; clone size: .; CDR3 DNA: TGTGCCAGCAGCCCCGTAGTTGACGTCTCTGGAAACACCATATATTTT; CDR3 protein: CASSPVVDVSGNTIYF
V gene: TRBV19; D gene: TRBD1; CDR3 length: 14; J gene: TRBJ2-3; clone size: once; CDR3 DNA: TGTGCCAGTCGATACAGGGGCGACACAGATACGCAGTATTTT; CDR3 protein: CASRYRGDTDTQYF
V gene: TRBV7-3; D gene: TRBD1; CDR3 length: 14; J gene: TRBJ2-2; clone size: many; CDR3 DNA: TGTGCCAGCAGCTTCCAGGGGGCGCCCGGGGAGCTGTTTTTT; CDR3 protein: CASSFQGAPGELFF
V gene: TRBV6-5; D gene: .; CDR3 length: 14; J gene: TRBJ2-7; clone size: many; CDR3 DNA: TGTGCCAGCAGTTACAGGAGGGGCCCCTACGAGCAGTACTTC; CDR3 protein: CASSYRRGPYEQYF
V gene: TRBV4-1; D gene: .; CDR3 length: 13; J gene: TRBJ2-3; clone size: .; CDR3 DNA: TGCGCCAGCAGCCCTAGGGACATCGATACGCAGTATTTT; CDR3 protein: CASSPRDIDTQYF